The next 11 T cell receptor beta chains were all read from a single sample in a study of tumor T cells in aggressive B-cell lymphoma. Sequencing was performed with immunoSEQ multiplex PCR; in TCRdb, only in-frame clones are kept and a portion is missing. The table includes thousands of clones, around 86% detected once. Sequencing was carried out using tumor tissue. The receptors shown here come from an adult with diffuse large B cell lymphoma.

This sequence joins TRBV27 and TRBJ2-7; D is perhaps TRBD1 (6 bases). Germline V gene data show CDR1 as MNHEY and CDR2 as SMNVEV (reference sequence). V lost 7 bases, J lost 5 bases, and 18 bases lay in between. The CDR3 consists of 14 residues. CDR3 region: CASKVLTGSHEQYF. Written as DNA, the CDR3 is TGTGCCAGCAAGGTTTTGACAGGATCCCACGAGCAGTACTTC.

The genes are TRBV9 and TRBJ1-2, with D unresolved. The CDR3 runs to 14 residues. V was cut by 4 bases and J by 3 bases, with 13 bases left in between. Germline-derived CDR1 and CDR2 are SGDLS and YYNGEE. The CDR3 spells CASSTTGADYGYTF. CDR3 bases: TGTGCCAGCAGCACTACGGGAGCCGACTATGGCTACACCTTC.

This clone was seen a few times. The V gene is TRBV5-1, the J gene TRBJ2-7, with 13 bases lining up with TRBD2. CDR1 is SGHRS, CDR2 YFSETQ, per germline. This CDR3 spans 15 amino acids. V dropped 4 bases and J dropped 4; count of bases not matched to a gene: 5. CDR3 in DNA: TGCGCCAGCAGCCTCGGGACTAGCGGGGTATACGAGCAGTACGTC. This codes for CASSLGTSGVYEQYV.

Here the CDR3 DNA reads TGTGCCTGGAGTGGGACTAGCGGGAGTGAGCAGTTCTTC. Translated, it gives CAWSGTSGSEQFF. V gene TRBV30 combines with J gene TRBJ2-1; 13 bases are shared with TRBD2. This CDR3 has 13 amino acids. Trimming took 1 base from V and 9 from J; bases not matched to a gene: 0. CDR1 is GTSNPN, CDR2 SVGIG, per germline (reference sequence).

This clone occurred a few times. J is TRBJ2-3 and V is TRBV27; 9 bases are shared with TRBD2. After removal of 6 bases from V and 1 base from J, the junction contained 2 bases not matched to a gene. The CDR3 extends over 14 amino acids. Per the germline V gene, CDR1 is MNHEY and CDR2 is SMNVEV (reference sequence). The DNA for the CDR3 is TGTGCCAGCAGGGGACTAGCTGGCACAGATACGCAGTATTTT. It yields the protein CASRGLAGTDTQYF.

V gene TRBV2 combines with J gene TRBJ2-7; TRBD2 matches 10 bases. Germline CDR1 reads SNHLY; CDR2 reads FYNNEI. This CDR3 is 14 amino acids long. V shed 5 bases and J 4 bases; nucleotides not matched to a gene: 5. The CDR3 nucleotides are TGTGCCAGCAGTCCAGCGGGAGGGTCTTACGAGCAGTACTTC. As protein: CASSPAGGSYEQYF.

The genes are TRBV4-1 and TRBJ2-7; D gene ambiguous. The CDR3 length is 14 residues. Trimming stripped 1 base from V and 1 base from J, with 8 bases between. Germline CDR1 and CDR2: MGHRA and YSYEKL. The CDR3 DNA reads as TGCGCCAGCAGCCAAGTTGGGCAGTCCTACGAGCAGTACTTC. This translates into CASSQVGQSYEQYF.

The V and J genes are TRBV6-5 and TRBJ2-2; a weak D match, TRBD2 (6 bases). Between the trimmed V and J ends, which lost 4 bases and 4 bases, there was a span of 16 bases. Germline V gives CDR1 MNHEY, CDR2 SVGAGI. The CDR3 has 16 amino acids. The CDR3 coding sequence is TGTGCCAGCAGTTCGAACATCGGGACTCTCACCGGGGAGCTGTTTTTT. It yields the protein CASSSNIGTLTGELFF.

This clone was recorded only once. The CDR3 DNA follows: TGTGCCAGCAGCCCATCGGGACAGATCTACGAGCAGTACTTC. The encoded protein is CASSPSGQIYEQYF. The chain combines TRBV9 with TRBJ2-7; 7 bases align to TRBD1. Germline V gene data show CDR1 as SGDLS and CDR2 as YYNGEE. V dropped 4 bases and J dropped 3; count of bases not matched to a gene: 7. CDR3 length: 14 amino acids.

This chain uses TRBV29-1 with TRBJ1-1; 8 bases match TRBD1. Trimming removed 7 bases from V and 0 bases from J; junction bases left unmatched: 10. This CDR3 has 15 amino acids. Germline V gene sequence: CDR1 SQVTM, CDR2 ANQGSEA. CDR3 sequence: CSAPVTGGVNTEAFF. CDR3 DNA sequence: TGCAGCGCCCCGGTTACAGGGGGGGTGAACACTGAAGCTTTCTTT.

The chain has TRBV30 and TRBJ2-7; maybe TRBD2 (6 bases). Germline values: CDR1 GTSNPN, CDR2 SVGIG (reference sequence). Between the trimmed V and J ends, which lost 7 bases and 0 bases, there was a span of 22 bases. This CDR3 has 16 residues. Written as DNA, the CDR3 is TGTGCCTACGTGTCCGTGGGGGGACCAAGCTCCTACGAGCAGTACTTC. It encodes CAYVSVGGPSSYEQYF.